Listed below are T cell receptor beta chains from one sample, sequenced in a study of T-cell memory formation after mild COVID-19. MiXCR, run by TCRdb on the 5' RACE reads, gives a single entry per CDR3 protein. The data hold around 300,000 distinct CDR3 sequences, with about an eighth observed a single time. The sample consisted of PBMCs or a T cell subset sorted from them (not recorded which). The receptor source for this set is a young man who had mild COVID-19 (a few samples of this study predate the infection). Cell type and time point are not known. CDR3s include the opening cysteine and the closing phenylalanine or tryptophan. A D gene is named only where the DNA matches it firmly. Rows give clone size only sometimes, using once, few, many, or a class for an expanded clone.

CDR3 protein: CASSWGQGHTEAFF
CDR3 DNA: TGCGCCAGCAGCTGGGGACAGGGGCATACTGAAGCTTTCTTT
J gene: TRBJ1-1
V gene: TRBV5-1
clone size: NA
D gene: TRBD1

CDR3 protein: CASSLRGVNYEQYF
CDR3 DNA: TGCGCCAGCAGCTTGCGGGGGGTAAACTACGAGCAGTACTTC
J gene: TRBJ2-7
V gene: TRBV5-1
clone size: NA
D gene: TRBD2

CDR3 protein: CASSQEDGSTQSPLHF
CDR3 DNA: TGTGCCAGCAGCCAAGAGGACGGGTCGACCCAGTCACCCCTCCACTTT
J gene: TRBJ1-6
V gene: TRBV4-2
clone size: NA
D gene: NA

CDR3 protein: CASSFRTGDLPYEQYF
CDR3 DNA: TGTGCCAGCAGCTTTCGGACAGGGGACCTCCCCTACGAGCAGTACTTC
J gene: TRBJ2-7
V gene: TRBV5-5
clone size: NA
D gene: TRBD1

CDR3 protein: CASTGLGAVLSSYNEQFF
CDR3 DNA: TGTGCCAGCACCGGATTAGGAGCGGTCCTGAGCTCCTACAATGAGCAGTTCTTC
J gene: TRBJ2-1
V gene: TRBV6-4
clone size: few
D gene: NA

CDR3 protein: CASSQEGVTSYNEQFF
CDR3 DNA: TGCGCCAGCAGCCAAGAGGGTGTGACCTCCTACAATGAGCAGTTCTTC
J gene: TRBJ2-1
V gene: TRBV4-3
clone size: NA
D gene: NA

CDR3 protein: CASSSKDFSTRYNEQFF
CDR3 DNA: TGTGCCAGCAGCTCCAAAGACTTCTCGACCCGCTACAATGAGCAGTTCTTC
J gene: TRBJ2-1
V gene: TRBV7-6
clone size: NA
D gene: NA

CDR3 protein: CASSPRAFYGYTF
CDR3 DNA: TGTGCCAGCAGCCCACGGGCCTTCTATGGCTACACCTTC
J gene: TRBJ1-2
V gene: TRBV7-2
clone size: few
D gene: NA

CDR3 protein: CASSTSRGGFGQPQHF
CDR3 DNA: TGTGCCAGCAGCACCTCCCGGGGGGGATTCGGACAGCCCCAGCATTTT
J gene: TRBJ1-5
V gene: TRBV7-4
clone size: few
D gene: NA

CDR3 protein: CASSQDGRAVSGANVLTF
CDR3 DNA: TGTGCCAGCAGCCAAGATGGCAGGGCCGTCTCTGGGGCCAACGTCCTGACTTTC
J gene: TRBJ2-6
V gene: TRBV4-2
clone size: many
D gene: NA